This T cell receptor (beta chain) appears in the sequencing data of a study of OX40 agonist ivuxolimab in advanced cancers. Turning to the study itself: Partial responses were achieved by three patients, of whom one had hepatocellular carcinoma and two had cutaneous melanoma. Study-wide findings and caveats: Both blood CD4+ and CD8+ T cells showed clonal growth by week 6 at 0.1 to 3.0 mg/kg.

The CDR3 has 19 amino acids. The V gene lost 1 base and the J gene lost 3 bases, with 24 bases spanning the gap. The germline CDR1 and CDR2 sequences are MGHRA and YSYEKL. The data were produced by immunoSEQ multiplex PCR, yet TCRdb's version contains in-frame clones alone and is incomplete. Seen here are tens of thousands of clones, roughly 91% observed once, and the top ten hold 9.5% to 15%. In regard to this clone: Its target is unknown.

The chain carries TRBV4-1 and TRBJ1-2; D gene uncertain. Sequencing was performed on CD4+ or CD8+ T cells sorted from blood, taken in a trial of the OX40 agonist ivuxolimab. This receptor was identified in an adult with an advanced solid tumor such as melanoma, head and neck, liver or kidney cancer. The CDR3 DNA sequence: TGCGCCAGCAGCCAAGCGATCCCCGGGATAGGGTTGAAAGACTATGGCTACACCTTC. Translated, it gives CASSQAIPGIGLKDYGYTF.